This paragraph covers one T cell receptor beta chain sequence. Its antigen is not identified. This sample was taken from a study of cytomegalovirus exposure and HLA in healthy donors. General study results and limits: Apart from CMV serostatus, no immune exposure information was available. In an earlier analysis, about 87% or about 30%: the productive usage of most TCR beta V segments.

PCR involved 60 Vbeta and 13 Jbeta primers. Assay used: immunoSEQ multiplex PCR; TCRdb lists only in-frame clones, some missing. The table includes about 160,000 clones, roughly 80% detected once. Germline V lookup: CDR1 MNHEY, CDR2 SVGAGI. Trimming removed 8 bases from V and 3 bases from J, with 16 bases in between. This CDR3 is built from 14 residues. The clonotype originates from a woman aged 25 to 39 in good health and CMV-seropositive. Sequenced: PBMCs. The V and J genes are TRBV6-5 and TRBJ1-1; maybe TRBD1 (5 bases). The CDR3 region is CASGRSGGYTEAFF. The CDR3 coding sequence is TGTGCCAGCGGCCGTTCGGGGGGTTACACTGAAGCTTTCTTT.